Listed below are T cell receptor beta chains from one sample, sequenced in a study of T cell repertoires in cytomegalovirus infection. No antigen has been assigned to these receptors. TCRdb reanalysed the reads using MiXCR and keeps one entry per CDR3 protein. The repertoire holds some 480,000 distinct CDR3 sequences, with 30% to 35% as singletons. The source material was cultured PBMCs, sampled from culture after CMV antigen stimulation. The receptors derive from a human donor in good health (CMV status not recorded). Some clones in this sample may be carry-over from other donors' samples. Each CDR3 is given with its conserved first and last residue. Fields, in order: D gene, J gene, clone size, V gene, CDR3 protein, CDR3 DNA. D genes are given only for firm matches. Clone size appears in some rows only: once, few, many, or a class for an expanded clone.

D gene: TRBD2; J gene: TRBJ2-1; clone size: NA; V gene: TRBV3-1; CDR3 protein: CASSPPLAGGNNEQFF; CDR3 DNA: TGTGCCAGCAGCCCACCACTAGCGGGAGGGAACAATGAGCAGTTCTTC
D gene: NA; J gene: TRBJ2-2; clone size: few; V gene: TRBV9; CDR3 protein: CASSEGTFANTGELFF; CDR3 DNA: TGTGCCAGCAGCGAAGGGACGTTCGCGAACACCGGGGAGCTGTTTTTT
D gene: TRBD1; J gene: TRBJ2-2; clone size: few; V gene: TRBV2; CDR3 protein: CASSLQGGTTGELFF; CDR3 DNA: TGTGCCAGCAGCCTACAGGGGGGAACAACCGGGGAGCTGTTTTTT
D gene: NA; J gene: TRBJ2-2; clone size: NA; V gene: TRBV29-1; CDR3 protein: CSGKQENTGELFF; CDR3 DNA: TGCAGCGGAAAACAGGAGAACACCGGGGAGCTGTTTTTT
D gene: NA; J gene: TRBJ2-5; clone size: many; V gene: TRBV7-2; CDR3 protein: CASSVSVHWYSTSGLSQETQYF; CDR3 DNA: TGTGCCAGCAGCGTCTCGGTTCATTGGTACAGTACCTCCGGATTGTCACAAGAGACCCAGTACTTC
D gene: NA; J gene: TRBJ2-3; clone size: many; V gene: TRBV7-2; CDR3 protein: CASSQPGLSTDTQYF; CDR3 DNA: TGTGCCAGCAGCCAACCGGGACTTAGCACAGATACGCAGTATTTT
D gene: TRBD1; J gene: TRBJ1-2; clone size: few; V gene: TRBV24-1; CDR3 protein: CATRGQGSDYGYTF; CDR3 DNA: TGTGCCACCCGGGGACAGGGAAGTGACTATGGCTACACCTTC
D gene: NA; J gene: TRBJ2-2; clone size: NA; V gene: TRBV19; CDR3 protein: CASSTKMRSTGRENTGELFF; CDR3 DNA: TGTGCCAGTAGTACCAAAATGAGAAGTACAGGGAGAGAGAACACCGGGGAGCTGTTTTTT
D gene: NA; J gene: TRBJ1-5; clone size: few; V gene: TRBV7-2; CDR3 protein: CASSTGRNQPQHF; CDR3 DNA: TGTGCCAGCAGTACAGGGCGCAATCAGCCCCAGCATTTT
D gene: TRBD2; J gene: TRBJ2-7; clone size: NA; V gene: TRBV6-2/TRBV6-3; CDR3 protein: CASSTGGGQYF; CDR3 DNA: TGTGCCAGCAGTACCGGGGGGGGACAGTACTTC
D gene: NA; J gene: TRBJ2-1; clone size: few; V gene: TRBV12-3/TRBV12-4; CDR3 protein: CASSFGGRYNEQFF; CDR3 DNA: TGTGCCAGCAGTTTCGGGGGGCGTTACAATGAGCAGTTCTTC
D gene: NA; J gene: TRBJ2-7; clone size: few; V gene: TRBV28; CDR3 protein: CASSFPPGHHSYEQYF; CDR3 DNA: TGTGCCAGCAGTTTCCCCCCGGGACACCACTCCTACGAGCAGTACTTC
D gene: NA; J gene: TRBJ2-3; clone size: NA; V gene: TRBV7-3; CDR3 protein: CASSLRWSADTQYF; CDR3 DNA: TGTGCCAGCAGCTTAAGATGGAGCGCAGATACGCAGTATTTT
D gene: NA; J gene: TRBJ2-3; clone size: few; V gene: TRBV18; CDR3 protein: CASSPPDADTQYF; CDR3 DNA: TGTGCCAGCTCACCTCCGGATGCAGATACGCAGTATTTT
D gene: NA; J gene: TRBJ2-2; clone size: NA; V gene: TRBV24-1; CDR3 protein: CATSELDRNTGELFF; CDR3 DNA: TGTGCCACCAGTGAGCTGGACAGGAACACCGGGGAGCTGTTTTTT
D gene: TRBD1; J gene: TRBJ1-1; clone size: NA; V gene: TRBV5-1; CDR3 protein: CASSLDPGTEMNTEAFF; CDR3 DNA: TGCGCCAGCAGCTTGGACCCTGGGACAGAAATGAACACTGAAGCTTTCTTT
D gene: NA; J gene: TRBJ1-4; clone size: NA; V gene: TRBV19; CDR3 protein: CATRRGDEKLFF; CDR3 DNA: TGTGCCACAAGAAGAGGGGATGAAAAACTGTTTTTT
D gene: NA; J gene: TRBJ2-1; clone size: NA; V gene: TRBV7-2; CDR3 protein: CASSNRDYNEQFF; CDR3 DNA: TGTGCCAGCAGCAATAGGGATTACAATGAGCAGTTCTTC
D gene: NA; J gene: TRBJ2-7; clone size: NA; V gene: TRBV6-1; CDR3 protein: CASTERDEQYF; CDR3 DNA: TGTGCCAGCACCGAACGTGACGAGCAGTACTTC
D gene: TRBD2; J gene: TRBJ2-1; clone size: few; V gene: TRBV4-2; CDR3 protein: CASSQEGAGVGVGNEQFF; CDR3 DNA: TGTGCCAGCAGCCAAGAAGGAGCGGGAGTGGGGGTCGGCAATGAGCAGTTCTTC
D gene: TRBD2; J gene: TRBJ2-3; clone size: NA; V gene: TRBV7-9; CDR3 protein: CASSDGLAGDPDTQYF; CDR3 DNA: TGTGCCAGCAGCGATGGACTAGCGGGAGACCCAGATACGCAGTATTTT
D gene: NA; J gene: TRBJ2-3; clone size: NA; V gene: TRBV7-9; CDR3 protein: CASSPSTARDTQYF; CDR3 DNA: TGTGCCAGCAGCCCAAGTACAGCTCGAGATACGCAGTATTTT
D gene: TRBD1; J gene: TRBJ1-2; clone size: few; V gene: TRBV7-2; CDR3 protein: CASSPPTGRYGYTF; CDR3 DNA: TGTGCCAGCAGCCCTCCGACAGGGAGATATGGCTACACCTTC
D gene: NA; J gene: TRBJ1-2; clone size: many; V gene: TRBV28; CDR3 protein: CASQGQGSGYTF; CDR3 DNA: TGTGCCTCTCAAGGGCAGGGTAGTGGCTACACCTTC
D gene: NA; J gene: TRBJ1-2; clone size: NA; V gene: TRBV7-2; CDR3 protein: CASSLERDFWGYGYTF; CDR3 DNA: TGTGCCAGCAGCTTAGAGAGGGACTTCTGGGGCTATGGCTACACCTTC
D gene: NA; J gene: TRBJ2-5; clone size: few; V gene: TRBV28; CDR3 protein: CASTYGVGLETQYF; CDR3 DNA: TGTGCCAGCACCTACGGGGTGGGATTGGAGACCCAGTACTTC
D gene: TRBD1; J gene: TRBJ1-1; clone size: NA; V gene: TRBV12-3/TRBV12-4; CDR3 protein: CASRWDRGRGEAFF; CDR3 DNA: TGTGCCAGCAGGTGGGACAGGGGGCGGGGTGAAGCTTTCTTT
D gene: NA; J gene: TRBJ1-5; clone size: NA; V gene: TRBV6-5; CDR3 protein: CASGGIRGQPQHF; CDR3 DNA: TGTGCCAGCGGGGGGATTCGCGGGCAGCCCCAGCATTTT
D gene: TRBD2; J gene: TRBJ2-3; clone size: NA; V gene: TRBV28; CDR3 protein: CASSFTPGTISTDTQYF; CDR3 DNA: TGTGCCAGCAGTTTCACTCCCGGGACTATTAGCACAGATACGCAGTATTTT
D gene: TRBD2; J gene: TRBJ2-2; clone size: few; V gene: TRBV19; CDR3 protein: CASSNRLAGALWTGELFF; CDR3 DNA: TGTGCCAGTAGTAACCGACTAGCGGGAGCCCTCTGGACCGGGGAGCTGTTTTTT
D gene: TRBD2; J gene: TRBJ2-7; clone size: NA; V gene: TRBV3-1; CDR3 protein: CASSQGTSGRGYEQYF; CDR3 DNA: TGTGCCAGCAGCCAGGGTACTAGCGGGAGGGGTTACGAGCAGTACTTC
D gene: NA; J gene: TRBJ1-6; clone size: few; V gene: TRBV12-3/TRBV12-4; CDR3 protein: CASSFSGPRSSYNSPLHF; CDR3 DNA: TGTGCCAGCAGTTTCTCCGGCCCGAGGAGCTCCTATAATTCACCCCTCCACTTT
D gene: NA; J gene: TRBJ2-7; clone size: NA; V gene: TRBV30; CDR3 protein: CAFSGISYEQYF; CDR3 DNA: TGTGCCTTCAGCGGCATCTCCTACGAGCAGTACTTC
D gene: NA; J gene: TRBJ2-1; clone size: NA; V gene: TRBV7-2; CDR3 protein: CASSLTDSHDLEQFF; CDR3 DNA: TGTGCCAGCAGCTTGACGGACAGTCATGACCTTGAGCAGTTCTTC
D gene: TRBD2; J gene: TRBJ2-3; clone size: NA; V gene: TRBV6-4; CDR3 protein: CASSEAGGSADTQYF; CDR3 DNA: TGTGCCAGCAGCGAAGCGGGAGGATCTGCAGATACGCAGTATTTT
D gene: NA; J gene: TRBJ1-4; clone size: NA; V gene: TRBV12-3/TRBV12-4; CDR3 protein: CASSLNPGPNEKLFF; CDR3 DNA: TGTGCCAGCAGTTTGAATCCGGGCCCTAATGAAAAACTGTTTTTT
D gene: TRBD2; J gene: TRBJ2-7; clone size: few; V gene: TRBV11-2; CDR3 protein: CASSLVRTRPDEQYF; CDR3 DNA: TGTGCCAGCAGCTTAGTACGGACTAGGCCCGACGAGCAGTACTTC
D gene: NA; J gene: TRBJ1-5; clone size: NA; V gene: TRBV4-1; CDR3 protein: CASSQLPRTADRGNQPQHF; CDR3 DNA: TGCGCCAGCAGCCAACTACCCCGGACAGCAGATCGCGGCAATCAGCCCCAGCATTTT
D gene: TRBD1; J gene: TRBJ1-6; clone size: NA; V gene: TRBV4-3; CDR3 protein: CASSPSDRDRNSPLHF; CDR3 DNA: TGCGCCAGCAGCCCTTCAGACCGGGACAGAAATTCACCCCTCCACTTT
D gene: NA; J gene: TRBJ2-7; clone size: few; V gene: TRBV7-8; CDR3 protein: CASSFRPGGEQYF; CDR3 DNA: TGTGCCAGCAGCTTTCGACCAGGTGGGGAGCAGTACTTC
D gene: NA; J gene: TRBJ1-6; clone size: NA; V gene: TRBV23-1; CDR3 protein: CASSPLSNSPLHF; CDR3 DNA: TGCGCCAGCAGCCCTTTGTCAAATTCACCCCTCCACTTT
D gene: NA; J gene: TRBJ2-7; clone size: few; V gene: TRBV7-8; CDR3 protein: CASSFLRGRGSYEQYF; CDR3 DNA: TGTGCCAGCAGCTTTCTTAGGGGACGGGGGTCCTACGAGCAGTACTTC
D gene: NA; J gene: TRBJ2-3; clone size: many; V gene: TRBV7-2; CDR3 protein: CASSLWTGTDTQYF; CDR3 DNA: TGTGCCAGCAGCTTGTGGACCGGGACAGATACGCAGTATTTT
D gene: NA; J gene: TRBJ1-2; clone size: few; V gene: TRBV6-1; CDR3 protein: CASSLTGTRLGYGYTF; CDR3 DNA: TGTGCCAGCAGTTTGACCGGGACCCGCCTAGGCTATGGCTACACCTTC
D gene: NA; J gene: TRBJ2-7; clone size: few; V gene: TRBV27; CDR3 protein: CASSRTGAYEQYF; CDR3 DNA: TGTGCCAGCAGCAGAACGGGGGCCTACGAGCAGTACTTC
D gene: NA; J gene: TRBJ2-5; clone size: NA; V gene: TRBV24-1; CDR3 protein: CATSDLARGETQYF; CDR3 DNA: TGTGCCACCAGTGATTTGGCCAGGGGAGAGACCCAGTACTTC
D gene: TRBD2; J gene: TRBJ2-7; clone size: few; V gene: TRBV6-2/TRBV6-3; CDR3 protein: CASSQPVTSGSSYEQYF; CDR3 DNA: TGTGCCAGCAGCCAACCGGTGACTAGCGGGAGCTCCTACGAGCAGTACTTC
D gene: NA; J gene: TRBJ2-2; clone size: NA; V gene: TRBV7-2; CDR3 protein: CASSLDGNAGELFF; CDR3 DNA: TGTGCCAGCAGCTTAGACGGGAATGCGGGGGAGCTGTTTTTT
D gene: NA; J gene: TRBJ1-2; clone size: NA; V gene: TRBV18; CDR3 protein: CASSPAGAWDGYTF; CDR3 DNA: TGTGCCAGCTCACCAGCCGGGGCCTGGGATGGCTACACCTTC
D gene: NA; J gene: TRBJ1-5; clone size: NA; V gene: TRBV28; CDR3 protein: CASTHSNQPQHF; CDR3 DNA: TGTGCCAGCACCCATAGCAATCAGCCCCAGCATTTT
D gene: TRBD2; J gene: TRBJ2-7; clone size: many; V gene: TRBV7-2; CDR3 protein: CASSFGRSGRALYEQYF; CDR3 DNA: TGTGCCAGCAGCTTCGGCCGCTCCGGGAGGGCCCTATACGAGCAGTACTTC